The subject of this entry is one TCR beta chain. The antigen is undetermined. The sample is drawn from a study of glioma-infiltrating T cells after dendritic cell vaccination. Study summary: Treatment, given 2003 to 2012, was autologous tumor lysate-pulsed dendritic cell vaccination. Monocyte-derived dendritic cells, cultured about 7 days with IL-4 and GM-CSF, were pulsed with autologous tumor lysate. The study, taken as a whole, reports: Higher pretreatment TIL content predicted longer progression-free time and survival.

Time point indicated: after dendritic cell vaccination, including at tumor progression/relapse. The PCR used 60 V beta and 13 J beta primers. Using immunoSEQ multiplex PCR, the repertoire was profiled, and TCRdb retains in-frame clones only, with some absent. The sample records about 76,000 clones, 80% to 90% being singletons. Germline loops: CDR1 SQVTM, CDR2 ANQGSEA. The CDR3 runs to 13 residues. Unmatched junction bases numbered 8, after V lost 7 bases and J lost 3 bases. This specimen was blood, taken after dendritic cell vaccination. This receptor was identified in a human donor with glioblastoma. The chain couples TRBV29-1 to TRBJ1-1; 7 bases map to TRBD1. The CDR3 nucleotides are TGCAGCGCTGCAAGGGGGCGCGACACTGAAGCTTTCTTT. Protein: CSAARGRDTEAFF. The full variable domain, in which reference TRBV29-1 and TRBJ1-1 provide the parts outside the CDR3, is SAVISQKPSRDICQRGTSLTIQCQVDSQVTMMFWYRQQPGQSLTLIATANQGSEATYESGFVIDKFPISRPNLTFSTLTVSNMSPEDSSIYLCSAARGRDTEAFFGQGTRLTVV.